The 30 T cell receptor beta chains below were found in one sample sequenced in a study of T cells of healthy individuals. TCRdb passed the 5' RACE reads through MiXCR, listing each CDR3 protein once. The table includes 55,000 to 65,000 distinct CDR3 sequences, 15% to 20% detected once. The receptors were gathered from a human donor in good health.

The sample holds many counts of this clonotype. This chain uses TRBV4-1 with TRBJ2-7, with 8 bases fitting TRBD2. From germline, CDR1 is MGHRA and CDR2 YSYEKL. The junction had 9 bases not matched to a gene; V was cut back by 0 bases and J by 5 bases. The CDR3 totals 16 residues. CDR3 sequence reads: CASSQDSGGGYDEQYF. CDR3 in DNA: TGCGCCAGCAGCCAAGACTCGGGGGGGGGGTACGACGAGCAGTACTTC.

This clonotype was detected ten times or more. Here the CDR3 reads CASSQADSRQFF. In nucleotides, the CDR3 is TGTGCCAGCAGCCAAGCCGACTCCAGGCAGTTCTTC. The chain joins TRBV3-1 to TRBJ2-1; no clear D. Germline V CDR1 and CDR2: LGHDT, YNNKEL (reference sequence). This CDR3 region has 12 residues. Trimming removed 1 base at V and 12 bases at J, with 10 bases between.

The chain has TRBV5-1 and TRBJ1-5, with 7 bases identical to TRBD1. The trim removed 2 bases at V and 7 bases at J, leaving 6 bases unmatched. The germline gives CDR1 SGHRS, CDR2 YFSETQ. This CDR3 has 14 amino acids. The chain's CDR3 is CASSFQGEGQPQHF. CDR3 nucleotide sequence: TGCGCCAGCAGCTTTCAGGGGGAGGGACAGCCCCAGCATTTT.

Ten or more counts support this clonotype. The J gene is TRBJ1-5, the V gene TRBV30; the D gene is possibly TRBD1 (6 bases). Germline V gene data show CDR1 as GTSNPN and CDR2 as SVGIG (reference sequence). This CDR3 has 16 amino acids. V gave up 2 bases and J gave up 4 bases, with 18 bases separating them. The chain's CDR3 is CAWSRTQQGPNQPQHF. CDR3 DNA sequence: TGTGCCTGGAGTCGTACTCAACAGGGTCCTAATCAGCCCCAGCATTTT.

The table lists this clonotype with many counts. The V gene is TRBV20-1, the J gene TRBJ2-1; tentatively, D is TRBD1 (6 bases). Germline assignment: CDR1 DFQATT and CDR2 SNEGSKA (reference sequence). CDR3 length: 13 residues. Deletions cut 3 bases from V and 2 bases from J, with 8 bases between. CDR3 residues: CSARGAPYNEQFF. CDR3 DNA: TGCAGTGCTAGGGGGGCACCCTACAATGAGCAGTTCTTC.

Of note for this clonotype: Germline is not matched at one junction end, which may reflect a read error. V gene TRBV5-1 combines with J gene TRBJ1-6; TRBD1 agrees at 7 bases. Germline assignment: CDR1 SGHRS and CDR2 YFSETQ. This CDR3 has 15 residues. CDR3 nucleotides: TGCGCCAGCAGCTGGGACAGCTCCTATAATTCACCCCTCCATTTT. Amino acid sequence: CASSWDSSYNSPLHF.

This clonotype was seen repeatedly, ten times or more. The chain combines TRBV5-6 with TRBJ1-3; D is uncertain. The CDR3 runs 13 residues. The V end lost 5 bases, the J end lost 2 bases, and 8 bases lay between the germline ends. CDR1 and CDR2 (germline): SGHDT, YYEEEE. The CDR3: CASRESPGNTIYF. The DNA of the CDR3 is TGTGCCAGCAGGGAGAGTCCTGGAAACACCATATATTTT.

This clonotype showed up many times. The V and J genes are TRBV5-4 and TRBJ2-3; TRBD2 agrees at 11 bases. V was clipped by 4 bases and J by 2 bases; unmatched bases: 9. Germline CDR1 reads SGHNT; CDR2 reads YYREEE (reference sequence). CDR3 length equals 17 residues. The CDR3 bases are TGTGCCAGCAGCCATAGCGGGGGGGTTGGTCTCACAGATACGCAGTATTTT. Amino acid sequence: CASSHSGGVGLTDTQYF.

Of note for this clonotype: This may arise from a read error, as a much more abundant clone is one base away. This CDR3 fails to terminate in the conserved phenylalanine or tryptophan, so it likely reflects a read error. The chain uses TRBV7-2 and TRBJ2-1; a weak D match, TRBD2 (6 bases). The V and J ends lost 1 base and 2 bases respectively, with 9 bases between them. The germline V gene encodes CDR1 SGHTA and CDR2 FQGNSA. This CDR3 is 15 amino acids long. CDR3 sequence: CASSLDTGAYNEQFL. The CDR3 bases are TGTGCCAGCAGCTTAGACACGGGAGCCTACAATGAGCAGTTCTTA.

This chain uses TRBV3-1 with TRBJ2-1, with D tentatively TRBD1 (6 bases). The CDR3 runs to 16 residues. V gave up 5 bases and J gave up 2 bases, with 16 bases separating them. Germline CDR1 and CDR2: LGHDT and YNNKEL (reference sequence). In nucleotides, the CDR3 is TGTGCCAGCAGCTCGGGACATATGTTACCCTACAATGAGCAGTTCTTC. As protein: CASSSGHMLPYNEQFF.

This clonotype was picked up many times. The chain combines TRBV5-1 with TRBJ2-1; D not certain. Germline CDR1 reads SGHRS; CDR2 reads YFSETQ. The CDR3 has 15 residues. The germline V and J ends were trimmed by 0 bases and 6 bases, with 13 bases remaining between them. The CDR3 nucleotides are TGCGCCAGCAGCTTGGAAATAGTTGTAGGCAATGAGCAGTTCTTC. Protein: CASSLEIVVGNEQFF.

A single count supports this clonotype. The rearrangement joins TRBV5-1 to TRBJ2-5; 8 bases are a match to TRBD2. This CDR3 spans 15 amino acids. Germline V CDR1 and CDR2: SGHRS, YFSETQ. V trimming: 4 bases; J trimming: 1 base; junction bases outside the gene matches: 6. CDR3 bases: TGCGCCAGCAGCGCGGGGGGTAGCGGCCAAGAGACCCAGTACTTC. It translates to CASSAGGSGQETQYF.

The chain carries TRBV29-1 and TRBJ2-5; D remains unclear. V was pared by 4 bases and J by 4 bases, with 10 bases between. From germline, CDR1 is SQVTM and CDR2 ANQGSEA. CDR3 length equals 12 residues. CDR3 residues: CSVAGSRETQYF. DNA of the CDR3: TGCAGCGTTGCAGGCAGCCGAGAGACCCAGTACTTC.

The table lists this clonotype with many counts. This chain connects TRBV14 to TRBJ2-7; 7 bases map to TRBD2. The germline CDR1 and CDR2 sequences are SGHDN and FVKESK. The trim removed 6 bases at V and 2 bases at J, leaving 7 bases unmatched. CDR3 size: 14 residues. CDR3 coding DNA: TGTGCCAGCAGTATCTTAGCGGGTACCTACGAGCAGTACTTC. Its protein is CASSILAGTYEQYF.

This clonotype has a count of ten or more. The V gene is TRBV7-9, the J gene TRBJ2-7; the D is unclear. V was shortened by 6 bases and J by 3 bases, with 9 bases between the two germline ends. CDR1 is SEHNR, CDR2 FQNEAQ, per germline (reference sequence). The CDR3 totals 12 residues. CDR3: CASSLTGYEQYF. The DNA of the CDR3 is TGTGCCAGCAGTTTAACTGGCTACGAGCAGTACTTC.

Ten or more counts support this clonotype. This rearrangement joins TRBV20-1 to TRBJ1-5, with D possibly being TRBD1 (6 bases). V lost 7 bases and J 2 bases, leaving 15 bases between the germline ends. This CDR3 region has 14 residues. CDR1 and CDR2 (germline): DFQATT, SNEGSKA (reference sequence). CDR3 DNA sequence: TGCAGTGTCCCTATGGGGGGCGGCAATCAGCCCCAGCATTTT. Residues: CSVPMGGGNQPQHF.

In its sample, this clonotype is medium-sized. The chain joins TRBV28 to TRBJ2-2; 10 bases fit TRBD1. The junction had 4 bases not matched to a gene; V was cut back by 2 bases and J by 7 bases. Germline loops: CDR1 MDHEN, CDR2 SYDVKM. This CDR3 comprises 15 residues. The CDR3 coding sequence is TGTGCCAGCAGTTTAGGGACAGGGGATATCGGGGAGCTGTTTTTT. This encodes CASSLGTGDIGELFF.

In its sample, this clonotype was seen a few times. The chain links TRBV5-1 to TRBJ2-7; no reliable D call. V lost 0 bases and J 6 bases, leaving 10 bases between the germline ends. The CDR3 has 13 amino acids. The V gene's germline CDR1 is SGHRS and CDR2 YFSETQ. CDR3 sequence reads: CASSLDVFSEQYF. The CDR3 bases are TGCGCCAGCAGCTTGGATGTCTTCAGCGAGCAGTACTTC.

The chain couples TRBV7-9 to TRBJ2-1; no clear D gene. CDR1 and CDR2 (germline): SEHNR, FQNEAQ (reference sequence). This CDR3 comprises 15 residues. V lost 3 bases, J lost 3 bases, and 12 bases lay in between. The CDR3 bases are TGTGCCAGCAGCTTGGCTAATAGGGTCTACAATGAGCAGTTCTTC. Amino acids: CASSLANRVYNEQFF.

The CDR3 DNA follows: TGTGCCACCGTCCAGGCCCGGGACACAGATACGCAGTATTTT. Translation: CATVQARDTDTQYF. V is TRBV10-3 and J is TRBJ2-3, with D possibly being TRBD2 (5 bases). CDR1 and CDR2 (germline): ENHRY, SYGVKD. V was shortened by 10 bases and J by 2 bases, with 16 bases between the two germline ends. The CDR3 extends over 14 amino acids.

A single count supports this clonotype. The V call is TRBV20-1, the J call TRBJ2-3; 7 bases agree with TRBD2. Trimming took 6 bases from V and 0 from J; bases not matched to a gene: 6. This CDR3 comprises 14 residues. CDR1 and CDR2 (germline): DFQATT, SNEGSKA (reference sequence). The CDR3 nucleotides are TGCAGTGCCCAAGCTAGCGGTAGCACAGATACGCAGTATTTT. The encoded protein is CSAQASGSTDTQYF.

This clonotype has more than one count but fewer than ten. The genes are TRBV7-9 and TRBJ2-7; 12 nucleotides align to TRBD1. Trimming cost V 1 base and J 2 bases; bases outside gene matches: 12. This CDR3 is built from 19 residues. CDR1 and CDR2 from the germline V gene are SEHNR and FQNEAQ (reference sequence). The CDR3 nucleotides read TGTGCCAGCAGCTTAGAATTCCGGGACAGGGGGCGGTCCGCCTACGAGCAGTACTTC. Its protein product is CASSLEFRDRGRSAYEQYF. Based on the CDR3 plus reference TRBV7-9 and TRBJ2-7, the full variable domain is DTGVSQNPRHKITKRGQNVTFRCDPISEHNRLYWYRQTLGQGPEFLTYFQNEAQLEKSRLLSDRFSAERPKGSFSTLEIQRTEQGDSAMYLCASSLEFRDRGRSAYEQYFGPGTRLTVT.

By its share, this clonotype is medium-sized. The chain recombines TRBV29-1 with TRBJ1-1, with no clear D. Trimming left V 5 bases short and J 4 bases short, with 17 bases between. The CDR3 consists of 14 residues. Germline V gene lookup returns CDR1 SQVTM and CDR2 ANQGSEA. In nucleotides, the CDR3 is TGCAGCGTTACTGGAAGAGGGTTGGGCACTGAAGCTTTCTTT. Amino acid sequence: CSVTGRGLGTEAFF.

The chain links TRBV7-2 to TRBJ2-7, with D hard to call. The V gene's germline CDR1 is SGHTA and CDR2 FQGNSA. The CDR3 totals 11 residues. V lost 3 bases and J 5 bases, leaving 5 bases between the germline ends. The DNA for the CDR3 is TGTGCCAGCAGCTTCAGGAACGAGCAGTACTTC. This sequence encodes CASSFRNEQYF.

Notes on this clonotype: At one end the junction does not follow the germline gene, possibly because of a read error. The chain carries TRBV19 and TRBJ1-2; D remains unclear. Germline V gene data show CDR1 as LNHDA and CDR2 as SQIVND (reference sequence). The length of the CDR3 is 12 residues. The CDR3: CASSFGNYGYNF. CDR3 DNA: TGTGCCAGTAGTTTCGGAAACTATGGCTACAACTTC.

In this sample, this clonotype turned up a few times. The gene calls are TRBV7-3 and TRBJ2-3; TRBD2 matches 7 bases. The CDR3 consists of 16 residues. The V and J ends lost 1 base and 0 bases, in that order; junction bases with no gene match: 4. The V gene's germline CDR1 is SGHTA and CDR2 FQGTGA. The CDR3: CASSLRLAASTDTQYF. CDR3 DNA sequence: TGTGCCAGCAGCTTAAGGCTAGCGGCTAGCACAGATACGCAGTATTTT.

This chain links TRBV7-3 with TRBJ2-6, with TRBD1 identical over 7 bases. There are 15 residues in the CDR3. CDR1 SGHTA and CDR2 FQGTGA come from the germline V gene. V was clipped by 5 bases and J by 2 bases; unmatched bases: 3. The DNA of the CDR3 is TGTGCCAGCAGCACAGGGGTCGCTGGGGCCAACGTCCTGACTTTC. Residues: CASSTGVAGANVLTF. The full variable domain, in which reference TRBV7-3 and TRBJ2-6 provide the parts outside the CDR3, is GAGVSQTPSNKVTEKGKYVELRCDPISGHTALYWYRQSLGQGPEFLIYFQGTGAADDSGLPNDRFFAVRPEGSVSTLKIQRTERGDSAVYLCASSTGVAGANVLTFGAGSRLTVL.

The genes are TRBV28 and TRBJ2-6; D may match TRBD1 or TRBD2 (5 bases each). The CDR3 extends over 19 amino acids. Trimming took off 4 bases at V and 0 bases at J, with 19 bases between the two ends. Germline CDR1 reads MDHEN; CDR2 reads SYDVKM. The DNA of the CDR3 is TGTGCCAGCAGTTCCAAGGCTTTTAGGGACCTCTCTGGGGCCAACGTCCTGACTTTC. Protein: CASSSKAFRDLSGANVLTF.

This clonotype has a handful of counts. The chain is built from TRBV5-1 and TRBJ2-7, with 10 positions matching TRBD1. The CDR3 length is 15 residues. J was trimmed by 1 base and V by 3 bases; bases with no gene match: 4. The V gene's germline CDR1 is SGHRS and CDR2 YFSETQ. CDR3 protein: CASSWDRGRSYEQYF. For the CDR3, the DNA is TGCGCCAGCAGCTGGGACAGGGGACGATCCTACGAGCAGTACTTC.

The chain uses TRBV4-3 and TRBJ2-2; TRBD1 matches at 8 bases. Germline V gene data show CDR1 as LGHNA and CDR2 as YSLEER. The CDR3 has 17 residues. Trimming removed 0 bases from V and 6 bases from J; junction bases left unmatched: 9. The chain's CDR3 is CASSQDPGQGRSGELFF. The DNA of the CDR3 is TGCGCCAGCAGCCAAGATCCTGGACAGGGTCGGTCCGGGGAGCTGTTTTTT.